What follows are 25 T cell receptor beta chains derived from one specimen sequenced in a study of blood T cell repertoires in COVID-19. Profiling relied on immunoSEQ multiplex PCR, and the TCRdb table lists in-frame clones only, not all of them. There are approximately 53,000 clones in the sample; around nine tenths occur only once, and nearly 10% lies in the top ten. Sequenced input: peripheral blood. The receptors come from a woman aged 80 or older with acute or convalescent COVID-19.

A word on this clone: Other nucleotide sequences in the sample specify the same CDR3. The chain couples TRBV18 to TRBJ2-7; 8 bases line up with TRBD2. Germline loops: CDR1 KGHSH, CDR2 LQKENI. The CDR3 contains 13 residues. V was clipped by 3 bases and J by 4 bases; unmatched bases: 2. CDR3 residues: CASSPREGYEQYF. CDR3 DNA: TGTGCCAGCTCACCTCGGGAGGGATACGAGCAGTACTTC.

The V and J genes are TRBV5-1 and TRBJ1-1; D is uncertain. This CDR3 has 14 amino acids. Per germline, CDR1 SGHRS and CDR2 YFSETQ. Trimming shortened V by 0 bases and J by 5 bases, and 11 bases separated the two germline ends. The CDR3 nucleotides are TGCGCCAGCAGCTTGGGGATACGGAGAACTGAAGCTTTCTTT. Residues: CASSLGIRRTEAFF.

This clone was seen once. The gene calls are TRBV25-1 and TRBJ1-1; TRBD1 is a possible D gene (5 bases). Germline V gene data show CDR1 as MGHDK and CDR2 as SYGVNS. The V and J ends lost 3 bases and 1 base respectively, with 9 bases between them. The CDR3 is 14 residues long. DNA for the CDR3: TGTGCCAGCAGTGAGACAGCTAGGAACACTGAAGCTTTCTTT. It codes for CASSETARNTEAFF.

This rearrangement joins TRBV18 to TRBJ2-1; 8 bases align to TRBD2. The germline V gene has CDR1 KGHSH and CDR2 LQKENI. The CDR3 has 18 residues. Trimming cost V 5 bases and J 0 bases; bases outside gene matches: 12. For the CDR3, the DNA is TGTGCCAGCTCATCCCCACTAGCGGACCTCCACTCCTACAATGAGCAGTTCTTC. Protein product: CASSSPLADLHSYNEQFF.

The V call is TRBV11-3, the J call TRBJ1-1; D unresolved. CDR3 size: 13 residues. V was cut by 1 base and J by 1 base, with 4 bases left in between. Germline assignment: CDR1 SGHNT and CDR2 YENEEA. The CDR3 region is CASSLVKNTEAFF. The CDR3 nucleotides are TGTGCCAGCAGCTTAGTAAAGAACACTGAAGCTTTCTTT. Supplemented by reference TRBV11-3 and TRBJ1-1, the full variable domain reads EAGVVQSPRYKIIEKKQPVAFWCNPISGHNTLYWYLQNLGQGPELLIRYENEEAVDDSQLPKDRFSAERLKGVDSTLKIQPAELGDSAVYLCASSLVKNTEAFFGQGTRLTVV.

The chain employs TRBV6-1 and TRBJ1-1; the D is unclear. This CDR3 contains 14 residues. V dropped 3 bases and J dropped 3 bases, with 11 bases sitting between them. CDR1 and CDR2 (germline): MNHNS, SASEGT. The CDR3 DNA sequence: TGTGCCAGCAGTGAGGTCGGGAGGGACACTGAAGCTTTCTTT. Encoded protein: CASSEVGRDTEAFF.

The rearrangement joins TRBV5-1 to TRBJ1-2; tentatively, D is TRBD1 (5 bases). CDR1 is SGHRS, CDR2 YFSETQ, per germline. The CDR3 runs 15 residues. Trimming shortened V by 0 bases and J by 2 bases, and 11 bases separated the two germline ends. The CDR3 loop reads CASSLDPGLNYGYTF. As DNA, the CDR3 is TGCGCCAGCAGCTTGGACCCAGGGCTGAACTATGGCTACACCTTC.

V usage is TRBV19 and J usage is TRBJ2-5; D perhaps matches TRBD1 (5 bases). The germline CDR1 and CDR2 sequences are LNHDA and SQIVND (reference sequence). V lost 6 bases and J 5 bases, leaving 22 bases between the germline ends. CDR3 length equals 16 residues. For the CDR3, the DNA is TGTGCCAGTAGCCGAATGTCAGGGTGGGCCGTCGAGACCCAGTACTTC. Its protein is CASSRMSGWAVETQYF.

This chain links TRBV5-1 with TRBJ2-5; a weak D match, TRBD2 (6 bases). Germline V lookup: CDR1 SGHRS, CDR2 YFSETQ. V was pared by 4 bases and J by 5 bases, with 21 bases between. The CDR3 extends over 16 amino acids. This chain's CDR3 is CASSSGGSSGRETQYF. DNA of the CDR3: TGCGCCAGCAGCAGCGGAGGTTCTTCAGGGAGGGAGACCCAGTACTTC.

Here the CDR3 reads CASSQGRGYTEAFF. In DNA form, the CDR3 reads TGCGCCAGCAGCCAAGGGCGAGGGTACACTGAAGCTTTCTTT. The rearrangement joins TRBV4-1 to TRBJ1-1, with D hard to call. Germline-derived CDR1 and CDR2 are MGHRA and YSYEKL. The CDR3 totals 14 residues. The V end lost 1 base, the J end lost 3 bases, and 9 bases lay between the germline ends.

The chain joins TRBV5-6 to TRBJ2-5; 8 nucleotides align to TRBD1. The J segment lost 4 bases and the V segment lost 4 bases, leaving 12 bases of the junction unmatched. Germline loops: CDR1 SGHDT, CDR2 YYEEEE. The CDR3 has 16 residues. The CDR3 nucleotides are TGTGCCAGCAGCCAGTTTTGGGGACAGGTATCAGAGACCCAGTACTTC. Translating gives CASSQFWGQVSETQYF.

The DNA of the CDR3 is TGTGCCAGCAGCGTAGACCCAGGCGTTAGGGGAGAGACCCAGTACTTC. This gives the protein CASSVDPGVRGETQYF. This chain connects TRBV9 to TRBJ2-5; weak D call: TRBD1 (5 bases). Germline-derived CDR1 and CDR2 are SGDLS and YYNGEE. The CDR3 spans 16 residues. V was pared by 0 bases and J by 4 bases, with 16 bases between.

This chain connects TRBV3-1 (or the pseudogene TRBV3-2) to TRBJ1-2; TRBD1 might be the D (5 bases). V shed 4 bases and J shed 4 bases, with 16 bases lying between them. Germline CDR1 reads LGHDT; CDR2 reads YNNKEL (reference sequence). The CDR3 is 15 amino acids. The CDR3 loop is CASSPTKTVRYGYTF. In DNA form, the CDR3 reads TGTGCCAGCAGCCCCACAAAGACAGTCCGCTATGGCTACACCTTC.

Written as DNA, the CDR3 is TGCGCCAGCAGCCAAGATTATGGGGGAACGACTAGCGGGACGGATTACGAGCAGTACTTC. This encodes CASSQDYGGTTSGTDYEQYF. The rearrangement uses TRBV4-1 and TRBJ2-7; TRBD2 matches at 11 bases. The CDR3 is 20 amino acids. The V gene's germline CDR1 is MGHRA and CDR2 YSYEKL. V lost 0 bases and J lost 4; bases outside the gene matches: 17.

In DNA form, the CDR3 reads TGTGCCAGCAGCGTAGTGGGACTAGCGGGAGAGATTCAGTTCTTC. Protein product: CASSVVGLAGEIQFF. The chain joins TRBV9 to TRBJ2-1; the match to TRBD2 covers 14 bases. The CDR3 covers 15 residues. CDR1 is SGDLS and CDR2 is YYNGEE in the germline V gene. With 0 bases clipped from V and 13 bases from J, the junction kept 6 bases outside the gene matches. The full variable domain, with the rest looked up from reference TRBV9 and TRBJ2-1, is DSGVTQTPKHLITATGQRVTLRCSPRSGDLSVYWYQQSLDQGLQFLIQYYNGEERAKGNILERFSAQQFPDLHSELNLSSLELGDSALYFCASSVVGLAGEIQFFGPGTRLTVL.

This clone showed up just once. J is TRBJ2-7 and V is TRBV27; D uncertain. This CDR3 region has 13 residues. Germline CDR1 is MNHEY and CDR2 is SMNVEV (reference sequence). Deletions cut 6 bases from V and 7 bases from J, with 16 bases between. The CDR3 sequence: CASRKSPPLEQYF. CDR3 in DNA: TGTGCCAGCAGGAAATCACCCCCCCTAGAGCAGTACTTC.

The V call is TRBV5-5, the J call TRBJ2-1; 12 positions agree with TRBD2. This CDR3 comprises 15 residues. Trimming removed 4 bases from V and 4 bases from J; junction bases left unmatched: 3. CDR1 is SGHKS, CDR2 YYEKEE, per germline (reference sequence). The CDR3 bases are TGTGCCAGCAGCCCGACTAGCGGGAGTTACAATGAGCAGTTCTTC. Encoded protein: CASSPTSGSYNEQFF.

V gene TRBV5-4 combines with J gene TRBJ2-1; the match to TRBD2 covers 9 bases. Germline lookup yields CDR1 SGHNT and CDR2 YYREEE (reference sequence). V was pared by 3 bases and J by 4 bases, with 5 bases of the junction left unmatched. The CDR3 spans 15 residues. The CDR3 loop reads CASSWGLADYNEQFF. In DNA, the CDR3 is TGTGCCAGCAGCTGGGGACTAGCCGATTACAATGAGCAGTTCTTC.

The V gene is TRBV4-2, the J gene TRBJ1-6; D unresolved. The V end was cut by 10 bases, the J end by 5 bases, with 21 bases between. The CDR3 covers 16 residues. The germline gives CDR1 LGHNA, CDR2 YNFKEQ. CDR3 nucleotide sequence: TGTGCCACCTCAGCCAGTTCGGTACAGAATAATTCACCCCTCCACTTT. Its translation is CATSASSVQNNSPLHF.

In this sample, this clone turned up once. V is TRBV5-1 and J is TRBJ2-5; 10 nucleotides match TRBD1. This CDR3 contains 15 residues. The germline V gene has CDR1 SGHRS and CDR2 YFSETQ. V lost 2 bases to trimming and J lost 4 bases; unmatched junction nucleotides: 5. CDR3 in DNA: TGCGCCAGCAGCTTCCTGGGGACAGGGGCAGAGACCCAGTACTTC. Its protein product is CASSFLGTGAETQYF.

In DNA form, the CDR3 reads TGCGCCAGCAGCTTGACGGGGACAGGCTCTGGAAACACCATATATTTT. Translated, it gives CASSLTGTGSGNTIYF. This chain joins TRBV5-1 and TRBJ1-3; TRBD1 matches 8 bases. The CDR3 length is 16 residues. The germline CDR1 and CDR2 sequences are SGHRS and YFSETQ. With 1 base clipped from V and 0 bases from J, the junction kept 3 bases outside the gene matches. Drawing the rest from reference TRBV5-1 and TRBJ1-3, the complete variable domain is KAGVTQTPRYLIKTRGQQVTLSCSPISGHRSVSWYQQTPGQGLQFLFEYFSETQRNKGNFPGRFSGRQFSNSRSEMNVSTLELGDSALYLCASSLTGTGSGNTIYFGEGSWLTVV.

V is TRBV7-9 and J is TRBJ2-6, with a weak D call TRBD2 (5 bases). V lost 5 bases and J 0 bases, leaving 20 bases between the germline ends. The CDR3 is made up of 19 amino acids. Germline CDR1 and CDR2: SEHNR and FQNEAQ (reference sequence). The CDR3 bases are TGTGCCAGCAGCAGCACAGAGGGCAGAACTCCCTCTGGGGCCAACGTCCTGACTTTC. Translating it yields CASSSTEGRTPSGANVLTF.

The chain couples TRBV7-2 to TRBJ2-5; 7 nucleotides line up with TRBD2. After removal of 5 bases from V and 6 bases from J, the junction contained 12 bases not matched to a gene. The V gene's germline CDR1 is SGHTA and CDR2 FQGNSA. The CDR3 is made up of 15 amino acids. This CDR3 reads CASSGTSASGKTQYF. CDR3 bases: TGTGCCAGCAGCGGAACTAGCGCCAGTGGAAAGACCCAGTACTTC.

The chain employs TRBV6-5 and TRBJ2-7; the match to TRBD1 covers 9 bases. J gave up 1 base and V 5 bases, and 6 bases lay outside the gene matches. This CDR3 contains 15 residues. The germline V gene encodes CDR1 MNHEY and CDR2 SVGAGI. CDR3 nucleotides: TGTGCCAGCAGTAACAGGGGGCCCCCTTCCTACGAGCAGTACTTC. Translated: CASSNRGPPSYEQYF.

CDR3 in amino acids: CASSQAGVIHEQFF. The CDR3 DNA follows: TGTGCCAGCAGCCAGGCGGGAGTCATCCATGAGCAGTTCTTC. The chain joins TRBV3-1 (or the pseudogene TRBV3-2) to TRBJ2-1; 7 bases align to TRBD2. Germline V gene lookup returns CDR1 LGHDT and CDR2 YNNKEL (reference sequence). This CDR3 is 14 amino acids long. The V segment lost 3 bases and the J segment 8 bases; nucleotides outside the gene matches: 7.